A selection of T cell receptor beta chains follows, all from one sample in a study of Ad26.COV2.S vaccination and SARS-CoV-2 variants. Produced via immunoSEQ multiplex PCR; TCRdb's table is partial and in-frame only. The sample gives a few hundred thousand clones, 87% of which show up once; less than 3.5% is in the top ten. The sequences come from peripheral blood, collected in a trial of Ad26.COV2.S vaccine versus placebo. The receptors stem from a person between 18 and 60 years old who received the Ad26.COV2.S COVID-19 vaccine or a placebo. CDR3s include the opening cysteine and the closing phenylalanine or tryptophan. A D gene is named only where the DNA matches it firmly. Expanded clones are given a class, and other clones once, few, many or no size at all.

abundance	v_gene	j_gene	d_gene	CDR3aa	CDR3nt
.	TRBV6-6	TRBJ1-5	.	CAVLQGTGQPQHF	TGTGCCGTCCTACAGGGAACGGGCCAGCCCCAGCATTTT
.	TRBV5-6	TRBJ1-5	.	CASSLGRGSGQPQHF	TGTGCCAGCAGCTTGGGGAGGGGGAGTGGTCAGCCCCAGCATTTT
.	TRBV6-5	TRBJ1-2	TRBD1	CASSYRGRNYGYTF	TGTGCCAGCAGTTACAGGGGGCGCAACTATGGCTACACCTTC
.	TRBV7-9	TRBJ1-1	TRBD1	CASSSRTGGAEAFF	TGTGCCAGCAGCTCTAGGACAGGGGGAGCTGAAGCTTTCTTT
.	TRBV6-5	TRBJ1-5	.	CASKVAVYSNQPQHF	TGTGCCAGTAAAGTTGCAGTATATAGCAATCAGCCCCAGCATTTT
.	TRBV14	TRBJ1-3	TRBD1	CASSQWTGRGSGNTIYF	TGTGCCAGCAGCCAGTGGACAGGGCGAGGCTCTGGAAACACCATATATTTT
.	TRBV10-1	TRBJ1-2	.	CASSGKRDEVWWGYTF	TGCGCCAGCAGTGGCAAACGGGACGAGGTCTGGTGGGGCTACACCTTC
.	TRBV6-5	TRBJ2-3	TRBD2	CASSSREGSDTQYF	TGTGCCAGCAGTTCGCGGGAGGGATCAGATACGCAGTATTTT
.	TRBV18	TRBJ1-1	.	CASSGSGMNTEAFF	TGTGCCAGCTCAGGATCCGGGATGAACACTGAAGCTTTCTTT
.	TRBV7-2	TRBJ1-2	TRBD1	CASNWDSRFYGYTF	TGTGCCAGCAACTGGGACAGTAGATTCTATGGCTACACCTTC
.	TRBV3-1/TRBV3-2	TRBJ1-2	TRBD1	CASSPRGGGSAGYTF	TGTGCCAGCAGCCCTCGGGGAGGGGGCTCAGCTGGCTACACCTTC
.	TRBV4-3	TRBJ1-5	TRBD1	CASSQSDRGYQPQHF	TGCGCCAGCAGCCAATCGGACAGGGGTTATCAGCCCCAGCATTTT
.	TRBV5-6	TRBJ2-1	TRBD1	CASSLGTGGHNEQFF	TGTGCCAGCAGCTTGGGAACAGGGGGCCACAATGAGCAGTTCTTC
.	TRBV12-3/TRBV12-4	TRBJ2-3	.	CASSLVIRDTQYF	TGTGCCAGCAGTTTGGTAATCCGAGATACGCAGTATTTT
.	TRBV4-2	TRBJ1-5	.	CASSQGNNQPQHF	TGTGCCAGCAGCCAAGGCAACAATCAGCCCCAGCATTTT
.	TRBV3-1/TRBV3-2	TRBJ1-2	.	CASRGGGLYGYTF	TGTGCCAGCCGAGGTGGGGGGCTGTACGGCTACACCTTC
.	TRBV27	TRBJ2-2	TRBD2	CASSLGTSGSLGTGELFF	TGTGCCAGCAGCCTTGGGACTAGCGGGAGTCTGGGCACCGGGGAGCTGTTTTTT
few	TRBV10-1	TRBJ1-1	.	CATRTVNTEAFF	TGCGCCACCCGGACAGTGAACACTGAAGCTTTCTTT
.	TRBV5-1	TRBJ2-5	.	CASSRDVGETQYF	TGCGCCAGCAGCCGGGACGTGGGGGAGACCCAGTACTTC
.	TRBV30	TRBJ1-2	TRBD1	CAWRTGVSNYGYTF	TGTGCCTGGAGAACAGGGGTTTCTAACTATGGCTACACCTTC
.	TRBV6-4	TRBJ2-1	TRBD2	CASSDSLAGVNEQFF	TGTGCCAGCAGTGACTCACTAGCGGGAGTCAATGAGCAGTTCTTC
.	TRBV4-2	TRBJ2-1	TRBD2	CASSPQGGRGNEQFF	TGTGCCAGCAGCCCTCAGGGCGGGAGGGGAAATGAGCAGTTCTTC
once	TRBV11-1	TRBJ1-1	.	CASSYTSEVSTEAFF	TGTGCCAGCAGCTACACATCGGAGGTTAGCACTGAAGCTTTCTTT
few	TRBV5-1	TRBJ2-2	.	CASSITGSNTGELFF	TGCGCCAGCAGCATCACAGGGTCCAACACCGGGGAGCTGTTTTTT
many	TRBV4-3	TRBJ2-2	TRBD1	CASSQDLGQGAGELFF	TGCGCCAGCAGCCAAGATTTGGGACAGGGAGCCGGGGAGCTGTTTTTT
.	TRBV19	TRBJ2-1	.	CASSIAGEQFF	TGTGCCAGTAGTATAGCAGGTGAGCAGTTCTTC
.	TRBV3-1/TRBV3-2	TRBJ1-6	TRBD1	CASSHRDRANSPLHF	TGTGCCAGCAGCCACCGGGACAGGGCTAATTCACCCCTCCACTTT
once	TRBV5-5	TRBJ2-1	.	CASSLRRSERVVSYNEQFF	TGTGCCAGCAGCTTGCGTAGAAGCGAGAGGGTCGTATCCTACAATGAGCAGTTCTTC
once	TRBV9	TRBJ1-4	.	CASSVAPGGVNEKLFF	TGTGCCAGCAGCGTAGCGCCGGGGGGAGTAAATGAAAAACTGTTTTTT
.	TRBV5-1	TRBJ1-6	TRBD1	CASKPGQGDSPLHF	TGCGCCAGCAAACCGGGACAGGGGGATTCACCCCTCCACTTT
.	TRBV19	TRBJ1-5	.	CASTKGMAGGNNQPQHF	TGTGCCAGTACTAAGGGAATGGCAGGAGGGAACAATCAGCCCCAGCATTTT
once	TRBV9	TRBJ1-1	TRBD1	CASSVSTGGPGTEAFF	TGTGCCAGCAGCGTTTCTACAGGGGGCCCCGGCACTGAAGCTTTCTTT
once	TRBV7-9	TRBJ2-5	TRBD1	CASSLPLGQGWKETQYF	TGTGCCAGCAGCTTACCCCTAGGACAGGGTTGGAAAGAGACCCAGTACTTC
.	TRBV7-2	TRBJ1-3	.	CASSPHSGNTIYF	TGTGCCAGCAGCCCACATTCCGGAAACACCATATATTTT
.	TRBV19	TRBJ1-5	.	CASSPTDWGQPQHF	TGTGCCAGTAGCCCAACCGACTGGGGCCAGCCCCAGCATTTT
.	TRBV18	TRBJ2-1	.	CASSPRPPKGNEQFF	TGTGCCAGCTCACCAAGACCCCCTAAGGGGAATGAGCAGTTCTTC
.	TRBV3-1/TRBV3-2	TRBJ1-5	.	CASSQKVGGQPQHF	TGTGCCAGCAGCCAAAAGGTTGGGGGTCAGCCCCAGCATTTT
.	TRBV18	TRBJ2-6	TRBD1	CASSLDRAGANVLTF	TGTGCCAGCTCCCTGGACAGGGCCGGGGCCAACGTCCTGACTTTC
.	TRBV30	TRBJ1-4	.	CAWSIGQIATNEKLFF	TGTGCCTGGAGTATAGGACAGATTGCAACTAATGAAAAACTGTTTTTT
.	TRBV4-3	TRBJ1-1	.	CASSSHRDWNTEAFF	TGCGCCAGCAGCTCCCACAGGGACTGGAACACTGAAGCTTTCTTT
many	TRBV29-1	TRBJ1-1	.	CSVRVQHGDTEAFF	TGCAGCGTCCGGGTCCAGCATGGGGACACTGAAGCTTTCTTT
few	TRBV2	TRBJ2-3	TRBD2	CASSERAGGPSTQYF	TGTGCCAGCAGTGAGAGGGCGGGAGGGCCCAGTACGCAGTATTTT
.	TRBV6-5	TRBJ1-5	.	CASKVGPNSNQPQHF	TGTGCCAGCAAAGTCGGACCGAATAGCAATCAGCCCCAGCATTTT
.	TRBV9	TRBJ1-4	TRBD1	CASSLGTATNEKLFF	TGTGCCAGCAGCCTTGGGACAGCAACTAATGAAAAACTGTTTTTT
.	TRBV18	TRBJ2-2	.	CASSPPATGNTGELFF	TGTGCCAGCTCACCACCAGCGACAGGGAACACCGGGGAGCTGTTTTTT
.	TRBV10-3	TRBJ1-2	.	CAISESLNGYTF	TGTGCCATCAGTGAGTCCCTGAATGGCTACACCTTC
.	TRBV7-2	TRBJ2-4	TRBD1	CASSLVSTGGENIQYF	TGTGCCAGCAGCTTAGTTTCGACAGGGGGCGAAAACATTCAGTACTTC
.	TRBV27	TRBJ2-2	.	CASSLSQPPGELFF	TGTGCCAGCAGTTTATCACAGCCCCCCGGGGAGCTGTTTTTT
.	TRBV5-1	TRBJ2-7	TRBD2	CASSLSLAGVSYEQYF	TGCGCCAGCAGCTTGTCACTAGCGGGGGTTTCTTACGAGCAGTACTTC
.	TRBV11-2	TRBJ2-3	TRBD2	CASRTSGTPTDTQYF	TGTGCCAGCAGAACTAGCGGAACCCCCACAGATACGCAGTATTTT